Shown below are 8 T cell receptor beta chains from a single sample sequenced in a study of blood T cells in healthy people across ages. Then a second PCR, running roughly 7 to 11 cycles, was carried out with a sample-barcoded 5' primer and a J-beta primer mix. TCRdb called the 5' RACE reads again in MiXCR, with one record for every CDR3 protein. In the table there are 850,000 to 1,100,000 distinct CDR3 sequences, about two fifths of which are singletons. Material: blood. The origin of the receptors is a young man in good health.

This clonotype was detected a few times. This chain's CDR3 is CASSQRDARFF. In DNA, the CDR3 is TGTGCCAGCAGCCAGCGGGACGCTCGGTTCTTC. This sequence joins TRBV4-2 and TRBJ2-1; TRBD2 is a possible D gene (6 bases). Germline values: CDR1 LGHNA, CDR2 YNFKEQ. V lost 3 bases and J lost 15, with 12 bases in between. The CDR3 loop spans 11 amino acids.

V gene TRBV21-1 combines with J gene TRBJ2-7; the listed D gene, TRBD1, was not tested against the DNA. TRBV21-1 is a pseudogene segment. The CDR3 has 15 amino acids. CDR3 coding DNA: TGTGCCAGCAGCCTACGGAGTCAGGGATCCTACGAGCAGTACTTC. Translation gives CASSLRSQGSYEQYF.

The chain has TRBV10-3 and TRBJ2-5; 7 bases are shared with TRBD2. The CDR3 has 13 residues. The trim removed 6 bases at V and 11 bases at J, leaving 12 bases unmatched. From germline, CDR1 is ENHRY and CDR2 SYGVKD. As DNA, the CDR3 is TGTGCCATCAGAAGACTAGCTGCGGATGAGCAGTACTTC. Its translation: CAIRRLAADEQYF.

This clonotype has more than one count but fewer than ten. The V gene is TRBV6-5, the J gene TRBJ1-1, with 7 bases matching TRBD1. The CDR3 has 16 residues. J gave up 0 bases and V 6 bases, and 10 bases lay outside the gene matches. Germline loops: CDR1 MNHEY, CDR2 SVGAGI. The CDR3 loop reads CASRNTGVLMNTEAFF. The CDR3 DNA reads TGTGCCAGCAGAAATACAGGGGTCCTAATGAACACTGAAGCTTTCTTT.

For this clonotype: A junction boundary mismatches the germline segment, possibly from a read error. The chain recombines TRBV2 with TRBJ1-6; TRBD1 is a possible D gene (6 bases). The CDR3 loop spans 13 amino acids. Germline CDR1 reads SNHLY; CDR2 reads FYNNEI. The CDR3 DNA is TGTGCCGGCAGTGCAGGGGATAATTCACCCCTCCACTTT. Residues: CAGSAGDNSPLHF.

The V gene is TRBV25-1, the J gene TRBJ1-2; perhaps TRBD1 as D (5 bases). CDR3 length equals 15 residues. V shed 2 bases and J shed 0 bases, with 10 bases lying between them. Germline CDR1 MGHDK, CDR2 SYGVNS. The CDR3 DNA reads TGTGCCAGCAGTGAAGGGGACGGGACTAACTATGGCTACACCTTC. This translates into CASSEGDGTNYGYTF.

The chain combines TRBV20-1 with TRBJ2-5; TRBD1 matches at 8 bases. Germline CDR1 and CDR2: DFQATT and SNEGSKA (reference sequence). The junction had 7 bases not matched to a gene; V was cut back by 2 bases and J by 5 bases. The CDR3 length is 14 residues. The CDR3, as DNA: TGCAGTGCTAGATTTCGGACAGGGAGGGAGACCCAGTACTTC. This gives the protein CSARFRTGRETQYF.

The chain carries TRBV20-1 and TRBJ1-1, with a tentative D call TRBD1 (5 bases). The length of the CDR3 is 13 residues. Germline V gene lookup returns CDR1 DFQATT and CDR2 SNEGSKA (reference sequence). V was shortened by 3 bases and J by 1 base, with 9 bases between the two germline ends. CDR3 loop: CSASGTENTEAFF. The CDR3 DNA is TGCAGTGCTAGTGGGACGGAGAACACTGAAGCTTTCTTT.